This T cell receptor (beta chain) was sequenced for a study of T-cell reconstitution after alpha-beta-depleted transplantation in children. The CDR3 runs to 14 residues. Germline V gene sequence: CDR1 MNHNS, CDR2 SASEGT. Trimming shortened V by 6 bases and J by 2 bases, and 13 bases separated the two germline ends. This clonotype occurred many times. No antigen is known for it. Library preparation (for TCRbeta) was performed with unique molecular identifiers. Each CDR3 protein is one row after TCRdb ran MiXCR on the PCR reads. The sample records 440,000 or so distinct CDR3 sequences, roughly 43% being singletons. General study findings and limits: About two months after transplant, alpha-beta T cells reportedly came from several hundred expanded graft clones.

J is TRBJ2-5 and V is TRBV6-1, with a weak D call TRBD2 (5 bases). Sequenced here: PBMCs, sampled before TCRalphabeta/CD19-depleted stem cell transplant. The receptor was isolated from a girl aged 2 to 10 with aplastic anemia, due to receive a stem cell transplant. In DNA form, the CDR3 reads TGTGCCAGCAGCCCAGGACTGAGACAAGAGACCCAGTACTTC. The encoded protein is CASSPGLRQETQYF.